The clone carrying this TCR beta chain appeared a few times. What it recognizes is unknown. This sample was included in a study of T cells after yellow fever vaccination. Findings and limits, study-wide: Post-booster reappearance was seen for most primary-vaccination clones (about 96% CD4, around 91% CD8). Though it reached lower strength, the secondary response hit its peak faster, day 5 versus 15. Some clonotypes were seen in both the CD4 and the CD8 compartments. These made up a small share and likely arose from convergent recombination.

The 5'RACE template-switching step produced TCR cDNA and added a universal primer site and UMIs. TCRdb ran MiXCR on the 5' RACE reads and lists one entry per CDR3 protein. This sample has roughly 350,000 distinct CDR3 sequences, with about 4% found just once. The CDR3 runs 14 residues. J lost 8 bases, V lost 0 bases, and 4 bases had no gene match. Germline lookup yields CDR1 WNHNN and CDR2 SYGVQD (reference sequence). This chain uses TRBV10-1 with TRBJ1-1; 9 nucleotides agree with TRBD1. This receptor was obtained from a man aged 18 to 30 who received the YFV17D yellow fever vaccine. The material sequenced was PBMCs, taken 5 days after the yellow fever booster vaccination. In nucleotides, the CDR3 is TGCGCCAGCAGTGAGTCAACAGGGGGCTGGGAAGCTTTCTTT. Amino acid sequence: CASSESTGGWEAFF.